The rows below give T cell receptor beta chains drawn from one sample of a study of regulatory T cells in long-lasting Graves disease. TCRdb re-called the multiplex PCR reads through MiXCR, storing one row per CDR3 protein. The sample includes roughly 400,000 distinct CDR3 sequences, 21% of them seen just once. This material consisted of peripheral blood mononuclear cells (PBMCs), taken when the disease was refractory, from a patient treated with antithyroid drugs. These receptors came from a female donor with Graves disease. Both conserved end residues are part of each CDR3. Fields, in order: clone size, V gene, J gene, CDR3 protein. For some rows the clone size is stated as once, few or many, or as a class when expanded; others skip it.

few,TRBV11-2,TRBJ2-3,CASGRLTDTQYF
.,TRBV10-1,TRBJ2-3,CASSGNSIADTRYF
few,TRBV3-1,TRBJ2-1,CASSQSAGWTSGEQFF
.,TRBV20-1,TRBJ2-2,CSEGRQGPSTGELFF
many,TRBV30,TRBJ1-5,CAWSGRVGQNSNQPQHF
.,TRBV5-5,TRBJ1-1,CASSTEGRPNTEAFF
many,TRBV18,TRBJ2-2,CASSPPSGSSGELFF
many,TRBV28,TRBJ2-7,CASSLAGGPVYEQYF
few,TRBV30,TRBJ1-1,CAWRTDMNTEAFF
few,TRBV6-5,TRBJ2-2,CASSSPSGSVRRLFF
many,TRBV13,TRBJ1-6,CASSYSGSRGRSPLHF
.,TRBV20-1,TRBJ2-1,CSARGNPQNNEQFF
.,TRBV3-1,TRBJ1-1,CASSHPGRENTEAFF
many,TRBV15,TRBJ1-2,CATSREVGAGEDGYTF
.,TRBV7-2,TRBJ2-1,CASSLAIAGTYNEQFF
many,TRBV7-9,TRBJ2-5,CASSLPLRDRERTQYF
many,TRBV2,TRBJ1-1,CASSKGRGPEAFF
few,TRBV7-3,TRBJ2-7,CASSLTGSTEQYF
.,TRBV19,TRBJ1-4,CASSIRVSEKLFF
many,TRBV28,TRBJ1-1,CASIIHPNTEAFF
many,TRBV28,TRBJ2-5,CASSYHPQGMTNQETQYF
.,TRBV11-3,TRBJ2-5,CASSSGAEETQYF
few,TRBV11-2,TRBJ2-7,CASSSDRSQYF
.,TRBV12-3/TRBV12-4,TRBJ2-1,CASRPTGTPTYNEQFF
few,TRBV10-3,TRBJ1-1,CAISESGRVDTEAFF
many,TRBV30,TRBJ1-2,CAWRLGQGAGYTF
many,TRBV20-1,TRBJ2-7,CSASWPGGSSYEQYF
few,TRBV29-1,TRBJ2-1,CSVGTGGYNEQFF
once,TRBV29-1,TRBJ2-1,CSVEAFGVLNEQFF
many,TRBV28,TRBJ2-7,CASSLGRDPREQYF
.,TRBV6-1,TRBJ2-5,CASGELAGDVQETQYF
.,TRBV29-1,TRBJ2-7,CSVLGSEPGGYEQYF
many,TRBV2,TRBJ1-3,CADRDIGNTIYF
few,TRBV7-6,TRBJ1-4,CASSLHGRANEKLFF
.,TRBV6-1,TRBJ1-1,CASSGRAEAFF
many,TRBV7-8,TRBJ2-5,CASSPQDLQETQYF
.,TRBV28,TRBJ2-5,CASSPHHQPTQETQYF